The clone carrying this TCR beta chain was detected ten times or more. The antigen is undetermined. In the library, individual cDNA molecules carried attached unique molecular identifiers. TCRdb processed the 5' RACE reads anew with MiXCR; each CDR3 protein has one entry. The data hold about 26,000 distinct CDR3 sequences, with just over 4% observed a single time. This sample was taken from a study of early T cells in non-severe SARS-CoV-2 infection. Study-wide background: Whole-blood bulk RNA, unsorted, was sequenced, and chains were unpaired.

Points from the study as a whole: The matching step, a VDJdb search, favored anti-spike CD8 responses and missed private and CD4 specificities.

Per germline, CDR1 SGDLS and CDR2 YYNGEE. V dropped 1 base and J dropped 7; count of bases not matched to a gene: 3. This CDR3 is built from 15 residues. The sample taken for sequencing was whole blood. The J gene is TRBJ2-1, the V gene TRBV9, with 12 positions matching TRBD2. The TCR sequence derives from an adult who was a healthcare worker with PCR-confirmed SARS-CoV-2 infection or an uninfected control (not recorded which). The CDR3 sequence: CASSVTSGGLNEQFF. CDR3 in DNA: TGTGCCAGCAGCGTAACTAGCGGGGGGTTAAATGAGCAGTTCTTC.